Shown below are 28 T cell receptor beta chains from a single sample sequenced in a study of blood T cell repertoires in COVID-19 (dated by TCRdb to about 2020). Library method: the immunoSEQ multiplex PCR assay. In TCRdb, the immuneACCESS table is reduced to in-frame sequences with V and J assigned. These tables do not hold every clone; where another copy was compared, an unresolved V gene accounts for under half, and the others remain unexplained. This sample has about 260,000 clones in its table, and 75% to 90% of those were observed once. Of the sample, around 9.1% falls within the top ten clones. Sequenced material: peripheral blood. The source is a human donor in a cohort sampled during active COVID-19.

Only one count was recorded for this clone. This chain connects TRBV7-8 to TRBJ2-1, with 7 bases aligning to TRBD1. The CDR3 length is 15 residues. With 3 bases clipped from V and 10 bases from J, the junction kept 12 bases outside the gene matches. Germline assignment: CDR1 SGHVS and CDR2 FQNEAQ. The CDR3 DNA sequence: TGTGCCAGCAGCTTCTTCGACAGGGCTCTTGGCGAGCAGTTCTTC. It translates to CASSFFDRALGEQFF.

This clone was observed a few times. Compared with germline, one end of the junction differs, possibly owing to a read error. The chain couples TRBV6-2 or TRBV6-3 to TRBJ2-7; D may be TRBD2 (6 bases). The length of the CDR3 is 13 residues. CDR1 and CDR2 (germline): MNHEY, SVGEGT. CDR3 sequence (DNA): TGTGCCAGCAGTTACCATTCCGGGACTCCCCCCCACTTC. Its protein product is CASSYHSGTPPHF.

The genes are TRBV23-1 and TRBJ2-2; 14 nucleotides align to TRBD2. Being an ORF, TRBV23-1 has a function that is uncertain. V lost 0 bases and J lost 1; bases outside the gene matches: 1. This CDR3 comprises 18 residues. The CDR3 nucleotides read TGCGCCAGCAGTCAATCGGGGACTAGCGGGGGGAACACCGGGGAGCTGTTTTTT. Encoded protein: CASSQSGTSGGNTGELFF.

The rearrangement uses TRBV7-2 and TRBJ2-1; D not certain. Germline-derived CDR1 and CDR2 are SGHTA and FQGNSA. V was cut by 2 bases and J by 5 bases, with 16 bases left in between. CDR3 length: 16 residues. The chain's CDR3 is CASSLQPARIDNEQFF. The CDR3 DNA is TGTGCCAGCAGCTTACAGCCAGCGCGGATAGACAATGAGCAGTTCTTC.

This clone was recorded only once. V is TRBV7-9 and J is TRBJ2-7; TRBD2 is a possible D gene (5 bases). The germline gives CDR1 SEHNR, CDR2 FQNEAQ (reference sequence). This CDR3 comprises 15 residues. Trimming pared 8 bases from V and 0 bases from J, leaving 17 bases between. This CDR3 is CASDLGRADSYEQYF. CDR3 in DNA: TGTGCCAGCGACCTTGGGAGAGCTGACTCCTACGAGCAGTACTTC.

The rearrangement joins TRBV5-4 to TRBJ2-1; D not resolved. The CDR3 spans 13 residues. The V gene's germline CDR1 is SGHNT and CDR2 YYREEE (reference sequence). The V and J ends lost 0 bases and 4 bases respectively, with 5 bases between them. This chain's CDR3 is CASSLDTYNEQFF. DNA for the CDR3: TGTGCCAGCAGCTTGGACACATACAATGAGCAGTTCTTC.

The CDR3 region is CASSSGTGGPYTF. The CDR3 coding sequence is TGTGCCAGCAGTTCCGGGACAGGGGGACCCTACACCTTC. The rearrangement links TRBV6-6 to TRBJ1-2; 11 bases align to TRBD1. CDR3 length: 13 amino acids. CDR1 and CDR2 (germline): MNHNY, SVGAGI (reference sequence). Losses at the gene ends were 4 bases for V and 10 bases for J; bases not matched to a gene: 5.

This clone was found a few times. V and J are TRBV5-4 and TRBJ1-6, with TRBD1 matching over 7 bases. Per the germline V gene, CDR1 is SGHNT and CDR2 is YYREEE (reference sequence). This CDR3 is 14 amino acids long. Trimming took 3 bases from V and 5 from J; bases not matched to a gene: 2. DNA of the CDR3: TGTGCCAGCAGCTACCAGGGGGATAATTCACCCCTCCACTTT. Translation: CASSYQGDNSPLHF.

This clone was seen only once. The rearrangement uses TRBV27 and TRBJ2-7; 11 positions match TRBD1. From germline, CDR1 is MNHEY and CDR2 SMNVEV (reference sequence). This CDR3 has 15 residues. Trimming at V came to 3 bases and at J to 4 bases, leaving 5 bases not matched to a gene. The CDR3: CASSFLDRGRYEQYF. The CDR3 DNA reads TGTGCCAGCAGTTTCCTGGACAGGGGGCGATACGAGCAGTACTTC.

The chain has TRBV19 and TRBJ2-5; the match to TRBD2 covers 9 bases. J gave up 3 bases and V 5 bases, and 4 bases lay outside the gene matches. Germline CDR1 and CDR2: LNHDA and SQIVND (reference sequence). CDR3 size: 14 residues. The chain's CDR3 is CASSPRGGEETQYF. In DNA, the CDR3 is TGTGCCAGTAGTCCCCGCGGGGGGGAAGAGACCCAGTACTTC.

V is TRBV10-1 and J is TRBJ2-7; D perhaps matches TRBD1 (6 bases). Germline lookup yields CDR1 WNHNN and CDR2 SYGVQD (reference sequence). V shed 6 bases and J shed 5 bases, with 23 bases lying between them. The CDR3 has 16 residues. The CDR3 DNA reads as TGCGCCAGCAGCGGCCCATATCGTGGACAGACCCACGAGCAGTACTTC. Its translation: CASSGPYRGQTHEQYF.

V gene TRBV5-1 combines with J gene TRBJ2-7, with D tentatively TRBD1 (6 bases). CDR3 length: 14 amino acids. CDR1 and CDR2 (germline): SGHRS, YFSETQ. The V gene lost 8 bases and the J gene lost 2 bases, with 17 bases spanning the gap. CDR3 DNA: TGCGCCAGTTCCCCCGAGACAGGCACCTACGAGCAGTACTTC. It yields the protein CASSPETGTYEQYF.

The chain links TRBV27 to TRBJ2-5; tentative D call: TRBD1 (6 bases). Trimming shortened V by 5 bases and J by 2 bases, and 15 bases separated the two germline ends. The germline V gene encodes CDR1 MNHEY and CDR2 SMNVEV (reference sequence). The CDR3 contains 15 residues. CDR3 in amino acids: CASSPEQGTQETQYF. In nucleotides, the CDR3 is TGTGCCAGCAGTCCCGAACAGGGAACACAAGAGACCCAGTACTTC.

The CDR3 DNA is TGTGCCAGCAGTCGGGGGGGTAGCAATCAGCCCCAGCATTTT. This gives the protein CASSRGGSNQPQHF. The rearrangement uses TRBV6-5 and TRBJ1-5, with a tentative D call TRBD1 (5 bases). The germline V gene has CDR1 MNHEY and CDR2 SVGAGI. The CDR3 contains 14 residues. V lost 5 bases to trimming and J lost 0 bases, with 8 bases between them.

The chain recombines TRBV27 with TRBJ1-5; D is possibly TRBD1 (6 bases). Germline V gene lookup returns CDR1 MNHEY and CDR2 SMNVEV (reference sequence). The CDR3 covers 13 residues. With 0 bases removed from V and 11 bases from J, the gap between germline ends came to 11 bases. As DNA, the CDR3 is TGTGCCAGCAGTTTATCCGGGACACTAACCCAGCATTTT. It translates to CASSLSGTLTQHF.

This sequence joins TRBV5-1 and TRBJ2-5; TRBD2 might be the D (6 bases). Per the germline V gene, CDR1 is SGHRS and CDR2 is YFSETQ. V gave up 3 bases and J gave up 4 bases, with 22 bases separating them. The CDR3 is 17 residues long. CDR3 protein: CASSSGLGRVGRETQYF. The DNA of the CDR3 is TGCGCCAGCAGCTCGGGACTGGGAAGGGTGGGCCGAGAGACCCAGTACTTC.

The gene calls are TRBV28 and TRBJ1-1, with TRBD1 identical over 7 bases. This CDR3 spans 14 amino acids. Germline values: CDR1 MDHEN, CDR2 SYDVKM. V was clipped by 4 bases and J by 3 bases; unmatched bases: 5. The CDR3 DNA reads as TGTGCCAGCAGTTCGACAGGGTGGGACACTGAAGCTTTCTTT. Residues: CASSSTGWDTEAFF.

V usage is TRBV5-1 and J usage is TRBJ2-1, with TRBD1 matching over 9 bases. The junction had 16 bases not matched to a gene; V was cut back by 0 bases and J by 6 bases. CDR1 and CDR2 (germline): SGHRS, YFSETQ. This CDR3 has 19 amino acids. The CDR3 region has the DNA TGCGCCAGCAGCTTGGAGGGGACAGGGACTTTTTCTACACCCAATGAGCAGTTCTTC. Translation gives CASSLEGTGTFSTPNEQFF.

The genes are TRBV6-5 and TRBJ2-7; D possibly corresponds to TRBD1 (5 bases). The germline V and J ends were trimmed by 5 bases and 3 bases, with 14 bases remaining between them. The CDR3 length is 14 residues. CDR1 and CDR2 (germline): MNHEY, SVGAGI. CDR3 nucleotide sequence: TGTGCCAGCAGTATAAAGACAGCTGACTACGAGCAGTACTTC. Protein sequence: CASSIKTADYEQYF.

The chain employs TRBV19 and TRBJ1-1, with D tentatively TRBD1 (5 bases). The CDR3 has 12 amino acids. Germline V gene lookup returns CDR1 LNHDA and CDR2 SQIVND (reference sequence). Trimming removed 5 bases from V and 4 bases from J, with 8 bases in between. CDR3 loop: CASSPGGTEAFF. Written as DNA, the CDR3 is TGTGCCAGTAGTCCCGGGGGCACTGAAGCTTTCTTT.

This clone has only a few counts. V is TRBV10-2 and J is TRBJ1-1, with D possibly TRBD1 on 6 matching bases. Germline CDR1 WSHSY, CDR2 SAAADI. This CDR3 contains 14 residues. Trimming shortened V by 4 bases and J by 1 base, and 10 bases separated the two germline ends. CDR3 loop: CASSGVRGNTEAFF. CDR3 DNA sequence: TGCGCCAGCAGTGGTGTCAGGGGGAACACTGAAGCTTTCTTT.

V and J are TRBV7-6 and TRBJ1-2; 10 positions match TRBD1. Per the germline V gene, CDR1 is SGHVS and CDR2 is FNYEAQ. The CDR3 covers 15 residues. After removal of 5 bases from V and 7 bases from J, the junction contained 10 bases not matched to a gene. In DNA form, the CDR3 reads TGTGCCAGCAGCCGTACAAGCGGACAGGGGGGTGGCTACACCTTC. Translated, it gives CASSRTSGQGGGYTF.

V gene TRBV9 combines with J gene TRBJ2-7; TRBD2 might be the D (6 bases). The germline V gene encodes CDR1 SGDLS and CDR2 YYNGEE. V was pared by 3 bases and J by 5 bases, with 15 bases between. The CDR3 sequence is 14 residues long. Here the CDR3 reads CASSASGARNEQYF. The CDR3 DNA sequence: TGTGCCAGCAGCGCCTCGGGAGCCCGCAACGAGCAGTACTTC.

The chain employs TRBV5-5 and TRBJ1-4; tentatively, D is TRBD1 (6 bases). V shed 3 bases and J shed 2 bases, with 11 bases lying between them. This CDR3 comprises 15 residues. From germline, CDR1 is SGHKS and CDR2 YYEKEE (reference sequence). The CDR3 sequence: CASSSRQATNEKLFF. CDR3 coding DNA: TGTGCCAGCAGCTCTAGACAGGCCACTAATGAAAAACTGTTTTTT. Complete variable domain (other parts from reference TRBV5-5 and TRBJ1-4): DAGVTQSPTHLIKTRGQQVTLRCSPISGHKSVSWYQQVLGQGPQFIFQYYEKEERGRGNFPDRFSARQFPNYSSELNVNALLLGDSALYLCASSSRQATNEKLFFGSGTQLSVL.

This clone was found a few times. The chain is built from TRBV19 and TRBJ1-2; no firm D call. There are 15 residues in the CDR3. Germline CDR1 and CDR2: LNHDA and SQIVND (reference sequence). Trimming took 8 bases from V and 0 from J, leaving 16 bases between them. CDR3 sequence reads: CASSDPPGSNYGYTF. CDR3 in DNA: TGTGCCAGTTCCGATCCCCCGGGTTCTAACTATGGCTACACCTTC.

This chain links TRBV5-6 with TRBJ2-3; no firm D call. V dropped 4 bases and J dropped 3 bases, with 15 bases sitting between them. Germline V gene sequence: CDR1 SGHDT, CDR2 YYEEEE. The CDR3 has 15 residues. In DNA form, the CDR3 reads TGTGCCAGCAGCGAGAACTTGGGCAGTACAGATACGCAGTATTTT. This sequence encodes CASSENLGSTDTQYF.

The chain recombines TRBV4-3 with TRBJ1-2, with D perhaps matching TRBD1 (5 bases). V was cut by 4 bases and J by 4 bases, with 13 bases left in between. Germline assignment: CDR1 LGHNA and CDR2 YSLEER. This CDR3 has 14 residues. The CDR3 here is CASSPDGGGYGYTF. The CDR3 DNA reads TGCGCCAGCAGCCCGGACGGGGGGGGCTATGGCTACACCTTC.

The chain employs TRBV6-6 and TRBJ2-7; D is unclear. This CDR3 is built from 13 residues. Per the germline V gene, CDR1 is MNHNY and CDR2 is SVGAGI (reference sequence). V dropped 4 bases and J dropped 2 bases, with 9 bases sitting between them. The DNA for the CDR3 is TGTGCCAGCAGTTCCCTGGCCGCCTACGAGCAGTACTTC. Translation gives CASSSLAAYEQYF.